This T cell receptor beta chain is drawn from a study of shared clonotypes between healthy human individuals. Findings and limits, study-wide: Having only a few donors restricted how much genetic and exposure-history diversity was captured. Shared across several donors were roughly 5.3% of the naive CD4 clonotypes.

Method: immunoSEQ multiplex PCR; TCRdb's copy keeps in-frame clones and lacks some. The repertoire holds some 2,100,000 clones, with under 95% as singletons. Germline lookup yields CDR1 SGDLS and CDR2 YYNGEE. J gave up 5 bases and V 4 bases, and 8 bases lay outside the gene matches. CDR3 length: 16 amino acids. The naive CD8 subset, CD45RO-negative cells positively selected for CCR7, excluded terminally differentiated effector memory CD45RA+ cells. For this clone: The target antigen is unknown.

Sequenced sample: naive CD8+ T cells from PBMCs. The source of this sequence is a man between 18 and 29 years old in good health. Some clones in this sample may be carry-over from other donors' samples. The chain carries TRBV9 and TRBJ2-5, with 13 nucleotides matching TRBD2. The CDR3 reads CASSPRLAGGLETQYF. The DNA of the CDR3 is TGTGCCAGCAGCCCACGACTAGCGGGAGGTTTGGAGACCCAGTACTTC.